This is a list of T cell receptor beta chains from one sample in a study of T cells after somatic rescue of genetic block. Clones were read by immunoSEQ multiplex PCR, and TCRdb kept only the in-frame ones, dropping some. Of over 14,000 clones detected, more than 70% appear once; the ten largest clones hold around 28%. The sequenced material came from peripheral blood mononuclear cells (PBMCs). The source is a young man. CDR3s include the opening cysteine and the closing phenylalanine or tryptophan. D genes are given only for firm matches. Clone size appears in some rows only: once, few, many, or a class for an expanded clone.

CDR3	DNA	size	J	V	D
CASSSGQGAGYGYTF	TGTGCCAGCTCATCCGGACAGGGGGCTGGCTATGGCTACACCTTC	few	TRBJ1-2	TRBV18	TRBD1
CASSYRDRVYNEQFF	TGTGCCAGCAGTTACCGGGACAGGGTCTACAATGAGCAGTTCTTC	.	TRBJ2-1	TRBV6-5	TRBD1
CSVRVGGVTGELFF	TGCAGCGTTCGGGTAGGAGGGGTGACCGGGGAGCTGTTTTTT	.	TRBJ2-2	TRBV29-1	.
CASSLRLAGVSYNEQFF	TGTGCCAGCAGTTTAAGACTAGCGGGAGTATCCTACAATGAGCAGTTCTTC	.	TRBJ2-1	TRBV2	TRBD2
CATRDRVETQYF	TGTGCCACCCGGGACAGGGTTGAGACCCAGTACTTC	.	TRBJ2-5	TRBV27	TRBD1
CASSLWGVAGYTF	TGTGCCAGCAGCTTGTGGGGAGTTGCGGGCTACACCTTC	.	TRBJ1-2	TRBV7-9	.
CASSLHYSEQYF	TGTGCCAGCAGCTTACATTACTCCGAGCAGTACTTC	.	TRBJ2-7	TRBV11-2	.
CASSVDGGPRETQYF	TGTGCCAGCAGCGTAGATGGGGGGCCCCGAGAGACCCAGTACTTC	few	TRBJ2-5	TRBV9	.
CASSRLAGAYEQYF	TGTGCCAGCAGCCGACTAGCGGGGGCCTACGAGCAGTACTTC	.	TRBJ2-7	TRBV7-9	TRBD2
CASRPSQGAENTIYF	TGTGCCAGTAGGCCTTCACAGGGGGCGGAAAACACCATATATTTT	.	TRBJ1-3	TRBV19	TRBD1
CASSIASRPLPEAFF	TGTGCCAGTAGTATCGCATCCAGGCCTCTACCTGAAGCTTTCTTT	.	TRBJ1-1	TRBV19	.
CASSYSRLAGVDTQYF	TGTGCCAGCAGTTACTCGAGACTAGCGGGAGTAGATACGCAGTATTTT	once	TRBJ2-3	TRBV6-6	TRBD2
CASSLVAGGLQETQYF	TGTGCCAGCAGCTTGGTAGCGGGGGGCCTCCAAGAGACCCAGTACTTC	.	TRBJ2-5	TRBV5-8	TRBD2
CASSLDGTGELFF	TGCGCCAGCAGCTTGGATGGGACCGGGGAGCTGTTTTTT	once	TRBJ2-2	TRBV5-1	.
CASSLGTHNEQFF	TGTGCCAGCAGCTTAGGGACCCACAATGAGCAGTTCTTC	.	TRBJ2-1	TRBV7-8	.
CAISESKGRGVNTEAFF	TGTGCCATCAGTGAGTCGAAGGGGCGGGGAGTGAACACTGAAGCTTTCTTT	.	TRBJ1-1	TRBV10-3	.
CASRQGPTNEKLFF	TGCGCCAGCAGACAGGGGCCCACTAATGAAAAACTGTTTTTT	.	TRBJ1-4	TRBV5-1	TRBD1
CASTDLTGSYNEQFF	TGTGCCAGCACCGACTTGACAGGTTCCTACAATGAGCAGTTCTTC	.	TRBJ2-1	TRBV5-4	.
CASSLTLNTEAFF	TGTGCCAGCAGCCTGACCTTGAACACTGAAGCTTTCTTT	.	TRBJ1-1	TRBV6-4	.
CASSLSPRTGGFYEQYF	TGTGCCAGCAGCTTAAGCCCCAGGACAGGGGGGTTCTACGAGCAGTACTTC	.	TRBJ2-7	TRBV11-2	TRBD1
CASSLGFGGHFNSPLHF	TGTGCCAGCAGCTTAGGTTTTGGGGGGCACTTCAATTCACCCCTCCACTTT	once	TRBJ1-6	TRBV7-8	.
CASSLGRARNTIYF	TGTGCCAGCAGCTTAGGCCGGGCACGTAACACCATATATTTT	.	TRBJ1-3	TRBV11-2	.
CASSVEANEKLFF	TGTGCCAGCAGTGTTGAGGCTAATGAAAAACTGTTTTTT	.	TRBJ1-4	TRBV6-4	.
CASSPPGYGYTF	TGTGCCAGCTCACCCCCGGGCTATGGCTACACCTTC	few	TRBJ1-2	TRBV18	.
CASSAPPGPSGNTIYF	TGTGCCAGCAGCGCGCCGCCAGGGCCTTCTGGAAACACCATATATTTT	medium-sized	TRBJ1-3	TRBV9	.
CASSSPGTGELFF	TGTGCCAGCAGCTCCCCGGGAACCGGGGAGCTGTTTTTT	.	TRBJ2-2	TRBV7-2	.